The present TCR beta chain was sequenced within a study of cytomegalovirus exposure and HLA in healthy donors. As for the donors, each was a healthy bone marrow donor. Germline V gene data show CDR1 as SGHNT and CDR2 as YYREEE (reference sequence). V was pared by 4 bases and J by 1 base, with 13 bases between. This CDR3 comprises 15 residues. The PCR ran on 60 Vbeta and 13 Jbeta primers. Sequencing was performed with immunoSEQ multiplex PCR; in TCRdb, only in-frame clones are kept and a portion is missing. Among over 150,000 clones, roughly nine tenths were seen once, and the ten largest hold about 0.23%.

Sequencing input: PBMCs. This TCR was sampled from a girl under three years old in good health and CMV-seronegative. This rearrangement joins TRBV5-4 to TRBJ2-3; a possible D gene is TRBD1 (7 bases). CDR3 sequence (DNA): TGTGCCAGCAGCCTCGGAGGGGGCGGCACAGATACGCAGTATTTT. Its translation: CASSLGGGGTDTQYF.